The rows below give T cell receptor beta chains drawn from one sample of a study of cytomegalovirus exposure and HLA in healthy donors. Profiled with immunoSEQ multiplex PCR; TCRdb holds only in-frame clones, not every one. The repertoire has about 160,000 clones, roughly 82% of them found once; the top ten carry about 11%. What was sequenced was PBMCs. The source is a man aged 45-65 years in good health and CMV-seropositive. The CDR3 runs from the conserved cysteine through the conserved F or W. D genes are given only for firm matches. The size entry is marked missing in some rows and otherwise reads once, few, many or a size class.

cdr3_aa	cdr3_nt	cdr3_length	clone_size	v_call	d_call	j_call
CASSSQRGGTETQYF	TGTGCCAGCAGCTCACAGCGGGGGGGGACGGAGACCCAGTACTTC	15	.	TRBV7-2	TRBD2	TRBJ2-5
CASSFQSGAYEQYF	TGTGCCAGCAGCTTCCAATCAGGGGCCTACGAGCAGTACTTC	14	.	TRBV5-4	.	TRBJ2-7
CASNPGHYLSYEQYF	TGTGCCAGCAACCCTGGACATTATCTGAGCTACGAGCAGTACTTC	15	.	TRBV6-1	.	TRBJ2-7
CAWSGKEASKNIQYF	TGTGCCTGGAGTGGGAAGGAGGCGTCCAAAAACATTCAGTACTTC	15	.	TRBV30	.	TRBJ2-4
CASSLSGSSDTQYF	TGTGCCAGCAGCCTTAGCGGGAGTTCAGATACGCAGTATTTT	14	.	TRBV5-6	TRBD2	TRBJ2-3
CASSVGSTGGKLFF	TGTGCCAGCAGTGTGGGGTCGACGGGGGGAAAACTGTTTTTT	14	.	TRBV2	.	TRBJ1-4
CASSGRLAGNTDTQYF	TGTGCCAGCAGCGGGAGACTAGCGGGTAACACAGATACGCAGTATTTT	16	.	TRBV9	TRBD2	TRBJ2-3
CASSPGQGGYTF	TGTGCCAGCAGCCCGGGACAGGGAGGATACACCTTC	12	.	TRBV14	TRBD1	TRBJ1-2
CASSPGQEETQYF	TGTGCCAGCTCACCCGGTCAGGAAGAGACCCAGTACTTC	13	.	TRBV18	.	TRBJ2-5
CASSLSENEKLFF	TGTGCCAGCAGCTTATCAGAAAATGAAAAACTGTTTTTT	13	.	TRBV7-8	.	TRBJ1-4
CASSFSRQVANYGYTF	TGTGCCAGCAGCTTCAGCCGACAGGTAGCTAACTATGGCTACACCTTC	16	.	TRBV7-2	.	TRBJ1-2
CASSISGTGFYEQYF	TGTGCCAGTAGTATATCCGGGACAGGGTTTTACGAGCAGTACTTC	15	.	TRBV19	TRBD1	TRBJ2-7
CASSQDDRGSYEQYF	TGCGCCAGCAGCCAAGACGACAGGGGGTCATACGAGCAGTACTTC	15	.	TRBV4-3	TRBD1	TRBJ2-7
CASSVDGGGDYEQYF	TGTGCCAGCAGCGTTGATGGCGGGGGGGACTACGAGCAGTACTTC	15	.	TRBV9	TRBD2	TRBJ2-7
CASRPPLLGTARITGELFF	TGTGCCAGCCGTCCCCCTCTACTCGGGACAGCCCGAATCACCGGGGAGCTGTTTTTT	19	.	TRBV27	TRBD1	TRBJ2-2
CAWSLTGSEAFF	TGTGCCTGGAGTTTGACAGGGTCTGAAGCTTTCTTT	12	.	TRBV30	TRBD1	TRBJ1-1
CASSPQTTEAFF	TGTGCCAGCAGCCCACAGACCACTGAAGCTTTCTTT	12	.	TRBV7-2	.	TRBJ1-1
CASSLSEQETQYF	TGTGCCAGCAGCTTAAGTGAGCAAGAGACCCAGTACTTC	13	.	TRBV11-2	.	TRBJ2-5
CASSRGLLQGDTEAFF	TGCGCCAGCAGCCGGGGACTGCTGCAGGGGGACACTGAAGCTTTCTTT	16	.	TRBV5-1	TRBD1	TRBJ1-1
CASSLGRVDTEAFF	TGCGCCAGCAGCCTCGGCCGGGTGGACACTGAAGCTTTCTTT	14	.	TRBV5-1	.	TRBJ1-1
CASRSSGDSYNEQFF	TGTGCCAGTAGGAGTAGCGGGGATTCCTACAATGAGCAGTTCTTC	15	.	TRBV19	TRBD2	TRBJ2-1
CASSTAGGYGANVLTF	TGTGCCAGCTCAACTGCGGGGGGGTATGGGGCCAACGTCCTGACTTTC	16	.	TRBV18	TRBD2	TRBJ2-6
CASSVEPEGSPLHF	TGTGCCAGCAGCGTAGAACCGGAGGGGTCACCCCTCCACTTT	14	.	TRBV9	.	TRBJ1-6
CASSFGGRGNTEAFF	TGTGCCAGCAGTTTTGGTGGCCGGGGGAACACTGAAGCTTTCTTT	15	.	TRBV28	.	TRBJ1-1
CAWSDQSNQPQHF	TGTGCCTGGAGTGATCAAAGCAATCAGCCCCAGCATTTT	13	once	TRBV30	.	TRBJ1-5
CASGRQSSSYEQYF	TGTGCCAGTGGAAGACAGAGTAGCTCCTACGAGCAGTACTTC	14	.	TRBV19	.	TRBJ2-7
CASRTGTSGSPLWNEQFF	TGTGCCAGCAGAACCGGGACTAGCGGGAGCCCTCTTTGGAATGAGCAGTTCTTC	18	.	TRBV28	TRBD2	TRBJ2-1
CASSSGQGYTDTQYF	TGTGCCAGCAGTTCCGGACAGGGGTACACAGATACGCAGTATTTT	15	.	TRBV5-8	TRBD1	TRBJ2-3
CASSPVRRGTDTQYF	TGTGCCAGTAGCCCCGTCCGGCGGGGCACAGATACGCAGTATTTT	15	.	TRBV19	.	TRBJ2-3
CASSVRGLNQPQHF	TGTGCCAGCAGTGTACGCGGCCTCAATCAGCCCCAGCATTTT	14	.	TRBV6-5	.	TRBJ1-5
CASNIAGTVGGYTF	TGTGCCAGCAACATAGCCGGGACAGTGGGTGGCTACACCTTC	14	.	TRBV7-9	TRBD1	TRBJ1-2
CASSELLGGPDTQYF	TGTGCCAGCAGTGAACTCTTAGGGGGTCCAGATACGCAGTATTTT	15	few	TRBV2	.	TRBJ2-3